These 24 T cell receptor beta chains were sequenced from one sample in a study of graft-versus-host responses after intestinal transplantation. Assay: immunoSEQ multiplex PCR; the TCRdb copy retains only in-frame clones and omits some. The table records roughly 100,000 clones, approximately 93% of them present only once. Their antigens are not known. Sample: unstimulated CD8+ T cells sorted from spleen or lymph node cells, taken before intestinal transplant. Receptors were obtained from a human donor who received an intestinal transplant.

The chain links TRBV5-3 to TRBJ2-5; maybe TRBD2 (6 bases). The J call may be faulty, since TRBJ2-7 better matches the DNA end. TRBV5-3 is annotated as an ORF whose role is uncertain. CDR3 length: 15 amino acids. CDR3 in DNA: TGTGCCAGAATCACCGCACGGGACTGCAAGCACGAGCAGTACTTC. Its translation: CARITARDCKHEQYF.

CDR3 DNA: TGTGCCTGGAATTCGGGCACTGAAGCTTTCTTT. This sequence encodes CAWNSGTEAFF. This rearrangement joins TRBV30 to TRBJ1-1; D gene ambiguous. In germline, CDR1 is GTSNPN, CDR2 SVGIG (reference sequence). V lost 4 bases to trimming and J lost 4 bases, with 7 bases between them. The CDR3 covers 11 residues.

The chain combines TRBV5-8 with TRBJ2-7; D possibly corresponds to TRBD2 (6 bases). In germline, CDR1 is SGHTS, CDR2 YDEGEE. The CDR3 covers 14 residues. Trimming pared 3 bases from V and 3 bases from J, leaving 13 bases between. The CDR3 nucleotides are TGTGCCAGCAGCTCCGTCGGGGAGGACTACGAGCAGTACTTC. This encodes CASSSVGEDYEQYF. Full variable domain (remainder filled in from reference TRBV5-8 and TRBJ2-7): EAGVTQSPTHLIKTRGQQATLRCSPISGHTSVYWYQQALGLGLQFLLWYDEGEERNRGNFPPRFSGRQFPNYSSELNVNALELEDSALYLCASSSVGEDYEQYFGPGTRLTVT.

J is TRBJ1-2 and V is TRBV7-6; TRBD1 aligns across 9 bases. The germline V gene has CDR1 SGHVS and CDR2 FNYEAQ. The CDR3 runs to 15 residues. J gave up 4 bases and V 5 bases, and 8 bases lay outside the gene matches. CDR3 coding DNA: TGTGCCAGCAGCCTTGGGACAGGGCCAGCCTATGGCTACACCTTC. This translates into CASSLGTGPAYGYTF. Drawing the rest from reference TRBV7-6 and TRBJ1-2, the complete variable domain is GAGVSQSPRYKVTKRGQDVALRCDPISGHVSLYWYRQALGQGPEFLTYFNYEAQQDKSGLPNDRFSAERPEGSISTLTIQRTEQRDSAMYRCASSLGTGPAYGYTFGSGTRLTVV.

CDR3 sequence: CASGDRPNTEAFF. For the CDR3, the DNA is TGTGCCAGCGGTGACAGGCCGAACACTGAAGCTTTCTTT. The gene calls are TRBV13 and TRBJ1-1; D possibly corresponds to TRBD1 (6 bases). Germline CDR1 reads PRHDT; CDR2 reads FYEKMQ (reference sequence). V lost 8 bases and J 1 base, leaving 11 bases between the germline ends. The CDR3 sequence is 13 residues long.

The chain links TRBV23-1 to TRBJ1-5; D is possibly TRBD1 (5 bases). Being an ORF, TRBV23-1 has a function that is uncertain. Trimming removed 1 base at V and 4 bases at J, with 14 bases between. CDR3 length: 16 residues. The CDR3 loop is CASSQWRETENQPQHF. In nucleotides, the CDR3 is TGCGCCAGCAGTCAATGGCGGGAGACAGAGAATCAGCCCCAGCATTTT.

The chain carries TRBV9 and TRBJ2-1; the D gene is possibly TRBD2 (7 bases). The CDR3 extends over 17 amino acids. The V gene's germline CDR1 is SGDLS and CDR2 YYNGEE. V lost 0 bases to trimming and J lost 9 bases, with 22 bases between them. CDR3 sequence: CASSVGGLRGADIEQFF. In DNA form, the CDR3 reads TGTGCCAGCAGCGTAGGGGGACTACGGGGGGCGGACATTGAGCAGTTCTTC.

This rearrangement joins TRBV6-6 to TRBJ2-3, with D tentatively TRBD1 (6 bases). V dropped 4 bases and J dropped 3 bases, with 14 bases sitting between them. Germline CDR1 reads MNHNY; CDR2 reads SVGAGI (reference sequence). CDR3 length equals 15 residues. CDR3 region: CASSSPGAGTDTQYF. CDR3 bases: TGTGCCAGCAGTTCCCCAGGGGCAGGGACAGATACGCAGTATTTT.

The rearrangement joins TRBV9 to TRBJ2-5; the D is unclear. The CDR3 totals 12 residues. CDR1 is SGDLS, CDR2 YYNGEE, per germline. V shed 9 bases and J shed 1 base, with 10 bases lying between them. The CDR3 bases are TGTGCCACCCCGACGGTCCAAGAGACCCAGTACTTC. It specifies CATPTVQETQYF. Complete variable domain (other parts from reference TRBV9 and TRBJ2-5): DSGVTQTPKHLITATGQRVTLRCSPRSGDLSVYWYQQSLDQGLQFLIQYYNGEERAKGNILERFSAQQFPDLHSELNLSSLELGDSALYFCATPTVQETQYFGPGTRLLVL.

This rearrangement joins TRBV7-9 to TRBJ1-6, with 8 bases aligning to TRBD1. This CDR3 has 15 residues. Trimming cost V 2 bases and J 8 bases; bases outside gene matches: 5. CDR1 is SEHNR, CDR2 FQNEAQ, per germline (reference sequence). CDR3 in amino acids: CASSLLTGVDSPLHF. The CDR3 DNA is TGTGCCAGCAGCTTACTGACAGGGGTCGATTCACCCCTCCACTTT.

The chain is built from TRBV6-5 and TRBJ2-5, with D perhaps TRBD1 or TRBD2 (5 bases each). This CDR3 has 14 residues. The germline gives CDR1 MNHEY, CDR2 SVGAGI. The ends were cut back, 6 bases at V and 2 bases at J, with 13 bases in the middle. Here the CDR3 reads CASSPPGPQETQYF. The CDR3 DNA is TGTGCCAGCAGCCCCCCGGGACCTCAAGAGACCCAGTACTTC.

The chain has TRBV5-4 and TRBJ2-7; a weak D match, TRBD2 (6 bases). This CDR3 contains 13 residues. Per the germline V gene, CDR1 is SGHNT and CDR2 is YYREEE (reference sequence). V gave up 4 bases and J gave up 3 bases, with 11 bases separating them. CDR3 sequence reads: CASSLTGDYEQYF. The CDR3 nucleotides read TGTGCCAGCAGCCTGACGGGAGACTACGAGCAGTACTTC.

The V gene is TRBV27, the J gene TRBJ1-6; the D is unclear. V was shortened by 0 bases and J by 13 bases, with 10 bases between the two germline ends. Germline V gives CDR1 MNHEY, CDR2 SMNVEV (reference sequence). The length of the CDR3 is 13 residues. The CDR3 here is CASSLSVRAPLHF. The CDR3 DNA follows: TGTGCCAGCAGTTTATCGGTTAGGGCGCCCCTCCACTTT.

This chain joins TRBV27 and TRBJ1-5; D perhaps matches TRBD1 (6 bases). With 2 bases removed from V and 4 bases from J, the gap between germline ends came to 6 bases. The CDR3 spans 13 residues. The germline V gene has CDR1 MNHEY and CDR2 SMNVEV (reference sequence). The CDR3 here is CASSLQGNQPQHF. CDR3 in DNA: TGTGCCAGCAGTTTACAGGGGAATCAGCCCCAGCATTTT.

The genes are TRBV18 and TRBJ2-7; D might be TRBD1 (5 bases). CDR3 length: 12 residues. Trimming stripped 5 bases from V and 7 bases from J, with 12 bases between. Germline CDR1 reads KGHSH; CDR2 reads LQKENI. CDR3 residues: CASSEGALEQYF. The DNA of the CDR3 is TGTGCCAGCTCAGAAGGGGCCCTGGAGCAGTACTTC.

The gene calls are TRBV6-6 and TRBJ1-1; D gene uncertain. The CDR3 runs 12 residues. The germline gives CDR1 MNHNY, CDR2 SVGAGI (reference sequence). The ends were cut back, 5 bases at V and 0 bases at J, with 4 bases in the middle. This CDR3 is CASSPMNTEAFF. The DNA of the CDR3 is TGTGCCAGCAGTCCTATGAACACTGAAGCTTTCTTT.

The chain combines TRBV11-2 with TRBJ2-5, with D tentatively TRBD1 (6 bases). The length of the CDR3 is 16 residues. Trimming took 0 bases from V and 2 from J, leaving 13 bases between them. Germline V lookup: CDR1 SGHAT, CDR2 FQNNGV. CDR3 DNA: TGTGCCAGCAGCTTAGAAACAGGGACAAAACAAGAGACCCAGTACTTC. Its translation: CASSLETGTKQETQYF.

The chain uses TRBV7-9 and TRBJ2-3; tentatively, D is TRBD1 or TRBD2 (5 bases each). Trimming pared 1 base from V and 6 bases from J, leaving 17 bases between. CDR1 is SEHNR, CDR2 FQNEAQ, per germline (reference sequence). The CDR3 consists of 16 residues. The CDR3 is CASSLVGRDRADTQYF. The CDR3 DNA reads as TGTGCCAGCAGCTTAGTTGGCCGGGACCGGGCCGATACGCAGTATTTT.

This chain connects TRBV11-2 to TRBJ2-1; D not certain. The CDR3 covers 15 residues. CDR1 SGHAT and CDR2 FQNNGV come from the germline V gene. Trimming removed 5 bases from V and 0 bases from J, with 11 bases in between. The CDR3 sequence is CASSLSPSSYNEQFF. The CDR3 DNA reads TGTGCCAGCAGCCTCTCCCCGAGCTCCTACAATGAGCAGTTCTTC. The whole variable domain, filled in from reference TRBV11-2 and TRBJ2-1, reads EAGVAQSPRYKIIEKRQSVAFWCNPISGHATLYWYQQILGQGPKLLIQFQNNGVVDDSQLPKDRFSAERLKGVDSTLKIQPAKLEDSAVYLCASSLSPSSYNEQFFGPGTRLTVL.

The rearrangement joins TRBV9 to TRBJ2-1, with D perhaps matching TRBD2 (5 bases). Trimming left V 3 bases short and J 9 bases short, with 10 bases between. Per germline, CDR1 SGDLS and CDR2 YYNGEE. The CDR3 has 12 amino acids. The CDR3 region has the DNA TGTGCCAGCAGCGCGGGGTTCGTTGAGCAGTTCTTC. It translates to CASSAGFVEQFF. Complete variable domain (other parts from reference TRBV9 and TRBJ2-1): DSGVTQTPKHLITATGQRVTLRCSPRSGDLSVYWYQQSLDQGLQFLIQYYNGEERAKGNILERFSAQQFPDLHSELNLSSLELGDSALYFCASSAGFVEQFFGPGTRLTVL.

The J gene is TRBJ1-1, the V gene TRBV5-1; D might be TRBD1 (5 bases). From germline, CDR1 is SGHRS and CDR2 YFSETQ. The CDR3 sequence is 13 residues long. Deletions cut 2 bases from V and 2 bases from J, with 7 bases between. The CDR3 protein is CASSFGHNTEAFF. The CDR3 DNA reads as TGCGCCAGCAGCTTCGGACACAACACTGAAGCTTTCTTT.

This sequence joins TRBV10-3 and TRBJ1-4; no firm D call. The V gene's germline CDR1 is ENHRY and CDR2 SYGVKD. CDR3 length: 11 amino acids. V dropped 2 bases and J dropped 7 bases, with 2 bases sitting between them. The CDR3 region has the DNA TGTGCCATCAGTGAGGGTGAAAAACTGTTTTTT. Translating gives CAISEGEKLFF.

This rearrangement joins TRBV7-9 to TRBJ2-7; D is undetermined. The CDR3 is made up of 13 amino acids. Germline V gene sequence: CDR1 SEHNR, CDR2 FQNEAQ (reference sequence). The ends were cut back, 3 bases at V and 3 bases at J, with 9 bases in the middle. The CDR3 loop is CASSFHGVYEQYF. The CDR3 region has the DNA TGTGCCAGCAGCTTTCATGGGGTCTACGAGCAGTACTTC. Full variable domain (remainder filled in from reference TRBV7-9 and TRBJ2-7): DTGVSQNPRHKITKRGQNVTFRCDPISEHNRLYWYRQTLGQGPEFLTYFQNEAQLEKSRLLSDRFSAERPKGSFSTLEIQRTEQGDSAMYLCASSFHGVYEQYFGPGTRLTVT.

The rearrangement links TRBV6-5 to TRBJ2-7; D might be TRBD2 (6 bases). The CDR3 length is 12 residues. Germline loops: CDR1 MNHEY, CDR2 SVGAGI. V lost 6 bases and J 4 bases, leaving 10 bases between the germline ends. This CDR3 is CASSPGGYEQYF. CDR3 sequence (DNA): TGTGCCAGCAGCCCCGGGGGATACGAGCAGTACTTC.